Below are 20 T cell receptor beta chains sequenced from a single sample in a study of identical twins. From the 5' RACE reads, TCRdb called clonotypes with MiXCR, one entry per CDR3 protein. The sample includes some 1,700,000 distinct CDR3 sequences, about 30% of them seen just once. Sequencing used cord blood. The receptors originated from a newborn girl in good health.

The chain is built from TRBV14 and TRBJ1-6, with D perhaps matching TRBD1 (5 bases). Trimming cost V 3 bases and J 9 bases, with 12 bases left between them. The CDR3 consists of 14 residues. Germline V gene sequence: CDR1 SGHDN, CDR2 FVKESK. CDR3 region: CASSQGLRGSPLHF. As DNA, the CDR3 is TGTGCCAGCAGCCAGGGACTGCGAGGTTCACCCCTCCACTTT.

This clonotype was observed at least ten times. Here the CDR3 DNA reads TGTGCCAGCAGTTTTAGGGGACAGGGTGGAGGCTACACCTTC. Its protein is CASSFRGQGGGYTF. The V and J genes are TRBV12-3 or TRBV12-4 and TRBJ1-2, with 9 bases lining up with TRBD1. J was trimmed by 8 bases and V by 3 bases; bases with no gene match: 7. The CDR3 extends over 14 amino acids.

Regarding this clonotype: With a far larger clone one base away, a read error is the likely cause. The CDR3 end shows no conserved phenylalanine or tryptophan, and so a read error is likely. V gene TRBV5-4 combines with J gene TRBJ1-2; TRBD1 is a possible D gene (6 bases). The CDR3 consists of 13 residues. The V end was cut by 4 bases, the J end by 1 base, with 8 bases between. Germline CDR1 and CDR2: SGHNT and YYREEE (reference sequence). CDR3: CASSPGHNYGYTL. Here the CDR3 DNA reads TGTGCCAGCAGCCCGGGACATAACTATGGCTACACCCTC.

The J gene is TRBJ1-1, the V gene TRBV4-1; TRBD1 might be the D (6 bases). The V end was cut by 4 bases, the J end by 5 bases, with 20 bases between. The germline gives CDR1 MGHRA, CDR2 YSYEKL. CDR3 size: 16 residues. CDR3: CASSPTYSTGRTEAFF. The DNA for the CDR3 is TGCGCCAGCAGCCCAACCTACTCGACAGGAAGGACTGAAGCTTTCTTT.

V is TRBV30 and J is TRBJ2-7; 9 nucleotides match TRBD2. The germline gives CDR1 GTSNPN, CDR2 SVGIG (reference sequence). The junction had 13 bases not matched to a gene; V was cut back by 4 bases and J by 0 bases. This CDR3 region has 17 residues. The CDR3: CAWTQGPLAGISYEQYF. DNA of the CDR3: TGTGCCTGGACACAGGGTCCGCTAGCGGGGATCTCCTACGAGCAGTACTTC.

The rearrangement joins TRBV6-1 to TRBJ2-7, with TRBD2 matching over 11 bases. The trim removed 5 bases at V and 6 bases at J, leaving 9 bases unmatched. This CDR3 has 15 residues. Germline CDR1 is MNHNS and CDR2 is SASEGT. This CDR3 reads CASSPSTSGKVEQYF. In DNA form, the CDR3 reads TGTGCCAGCAGTCCTTCGACTAGCGGGAAGGTCGAGCAGTACTTC.

This rearrangement joins TRBV20-1 to TRBJ1-2; D gene uncertain. The germline gives CDR1 DFQATT, CDR2 SNEGSKA (reference sequence). Trimming pared 3 bases from V and 1 base from J, leaving 9 bases between. This CDR3 comprises 13 residues. The CDR3: CSASATHNYGYTF. CDR3 sequence (DNA): TGCAGTGCTAGCGCCACCCATAACTATGGCTACACCTTC.

At least ten counts were recorded for this clonotype. The J gene is TRBJ2-1, the V gene TRBV11-3; D unclear. The V end lost 2 bases, the J end lost 5 bases, and 4 bases lay between the germline ends. CDR1 is SGHNT and CDR2 is YENEEA in the germline V gene. The CDR3 length is 12 residues. The CDR3 protein is CASSLLNNEQFF. CDR3 DNA sequence: TGTGCCAGCAGCTTACTCAACAATGAGCAGTTCTTC.

The gene calls are TRBV6-1 and TRBJ1-2; D is uncertain. Trimming cost V 0 bases and J 1 base, with 9 bases left between them. The CDR3 is 15 amino acids. Germline-derived CDR1 and CDR2 are MNHNS and SASEGT. The CDR3 is CASSEAGYLNYGYTF. CDR3 DNA: TGTGCCAGCAGTGAAGCGGGGTACCTTAACTATGGCTACACCTTC.

This chain connects TRBV6-1 to TRBJ1-2; D perhaps matches TRBD1 (5 bases). This CDR3 contains 12 residues. The germline gives CDR1 MNHNS, CDR2 SASEGT. V dropped 7 bases and J dropped 4 bases, with 10 bases sitting between them. Here the CDR3 DNA reads TGTGCCAGCATCCCAGGGCCCTATGGCTACACCTTC. It specifies CASIPGPYGYTF.

V and J are TRBV20-1 and TRBJ1-1, with D tentatively TRBD1 (5 bases). This CDR3 contains 12 residues. Deletions cut 6 bases from V and 1 base from J, with 9 bases between. CDR1 and CDR2 from the germline V gene are DFQATT and SNEGSKA (reference sequence). The CDR3 protein is CSAPGPNTEAFF. CDR3 bases: TGCAGTGCCCCGGGACCGAACACTGAAGCTTTCTTT.

This clonotype was seen many times. The J gene is TRBJ2-7, the V gene TRBV4-2; 10 bases are a match to TRBD1. Losses at the gene ends were 6 bases for V and 6 bases for J; bases not matched to a gene: 5. This CDR3 spans 13 amino acids. In germline, CDR1 is LGHNA, CDR2 YNFKEQ. CDR3 in amino acids: CASSRQGAGEQYF. CDR3 coding DNA: TGTGCCAGCAGTCGACAGGGGGCTGGCGAGCAGTACTTC.

This chain uses TRBV5-6 with TRBJ1-2; D unresolved. CDR1 and CDR2 (germline): SGHDT, YYEEEE. The V end was cut by 2 bases, the J end by 7 bases, with 24 bases between. CDR3 length: 17 amino acids. CDR3 DNA sequence: TGTGCCAGCAGCTTTCCCTATTCTTTGGCAGTGCGAGTTGGCTACACCTTC. It encodes CASSFPYSLAVRVGYTF.

This clonotype was detected only a few times. This rearrangement joins TRBV27 to TRBJ1-4; 9 nucleotides line up with TRBD1. The germline V gene encodes CDR1 MNHEY and CDR2 SMNVEV (reference sequence). The CDR3 runs 12 residues. V lost 4 bases and J lost 14; bases outside the gene matches: 5. In DNA, the CDR3 is TGTGCCAGCAGTTCCCCCGGGACAGGGCTGTTTTTT. Encoded protein: CASSSPGTGLFF.

This rearrangement joins TRBV7-9 to TRBJ2-5, with D possibly matching TRBD2 (5 bases). The V end was cut by 4 bases, the J end by 11 bases, with 14 bases between. This CDR3 comprises 12 residues. Germline values: CDR1 SEHNR, CDR2 FQNEAQ (reference sequence). The CDR3 spells CASSYGLNEQYF. CDR3 sequence (DNA): TGTGCCAGCAGCTATGGACTCAATGAGCAGTACTTC.

This clonotype was picked up a small number of times. The chain couples TRBV18 to TRBJ2-5, with D possibly TRBD2 on 5 matching bases. Germline V gene lookup returns CDR1 KGHSH and CDR2 LQKENI. The length of the CDR3 is 12 residues. Trimming took off 3 bases at V and 3 bases at J, with 5 bases between the two ends. CDR3 DNA sequence: TGTGCCAGCTCACCGGAGGAAGAGACCCAGTACTTC. It translates to CASSPEEETQYF.

This clonotype was counted many times. V is TRBV7-8 and J is TRBJ1-4, with 10 bases that match TRBD1. The germline gives CDR1 SGHVS, CDR2 FQNEAQ. V shed 2 bases and J 6 bases; nucleotides not matched to a gene: 15. The length of the CDR3 is 19 residues. The CDR3 DNA follows: TGTGCCAGCAGCTTAATCCTGTCGCGGTCGGGACAGGGGTATGAAAAACTGTTTTTT. It codes for CASSLILSRSGQGYEKLFF.

This clonotype was counted a few times. This sequence joins TRBV6-5 and TRBJ2-7; D is perhaps TRBD2 (6 bases). Trimming removed 0 bases at V and 0 bases at J, with 15 bases between. Looked up from germline, CDR1 is MNHEY and CDR2 is SVGAGI. There are 17 residues in the CDR3. This CDR3 reads CASSYSRGTFFSYEQYF. CDR3 in DNA: TGTGCCAGCAGTTACTCGCGAGGGACTTTCTTCTCCTACGAGCAGTACTTC.

The chain joins TRBV20-1 to TRBJ2-4; D uncertain. This CDR3 spans 13 amino acids. CDR1 is DFQATT and CDR2 is SNEGSKA in the germline V gene (reference sequence). Trimming cost V 4 bases and J 0 bases, with 7 bases left between them. The CDR3 DNA follows: TGCAGTGCTATGGACGCAGCCAAAAACATTCAGTACTTC. Amino acids: CSAMDAAKNIQYF.

This clonotype was seen more than once but under ten times. The chain couples TRBV11-2 to TRBJ2-4, with TRBD2 as a possible D gene (5 bases). The J call could be wrong; TRBJ2-7 is a better fit for the DNA end. Germline V gene sequence: CDR1 SGHAT, CDR2 FQNNGV. The CDR3 spans 14 residues. The CDR3 DNA sequence: TGTGCCAGCAGCCCCCCGGGAAGGTCCTACGAGCAGTACTTC. This codes for CASSPPGRSYEQYF.